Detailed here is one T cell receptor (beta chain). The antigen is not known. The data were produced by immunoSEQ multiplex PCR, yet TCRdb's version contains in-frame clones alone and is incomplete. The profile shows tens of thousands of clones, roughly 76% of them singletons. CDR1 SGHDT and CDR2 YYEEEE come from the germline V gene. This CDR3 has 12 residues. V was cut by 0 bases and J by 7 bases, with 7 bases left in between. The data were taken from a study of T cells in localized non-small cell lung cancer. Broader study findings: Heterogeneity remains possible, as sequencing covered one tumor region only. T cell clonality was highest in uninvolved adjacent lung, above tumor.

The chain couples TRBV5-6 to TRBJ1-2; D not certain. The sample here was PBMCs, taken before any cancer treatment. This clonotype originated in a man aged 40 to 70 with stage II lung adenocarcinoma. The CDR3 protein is CASSLATGGYTF. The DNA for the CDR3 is TGTGCCAGCAGCTTGGCGACGGGTGGCTACACCTTC.